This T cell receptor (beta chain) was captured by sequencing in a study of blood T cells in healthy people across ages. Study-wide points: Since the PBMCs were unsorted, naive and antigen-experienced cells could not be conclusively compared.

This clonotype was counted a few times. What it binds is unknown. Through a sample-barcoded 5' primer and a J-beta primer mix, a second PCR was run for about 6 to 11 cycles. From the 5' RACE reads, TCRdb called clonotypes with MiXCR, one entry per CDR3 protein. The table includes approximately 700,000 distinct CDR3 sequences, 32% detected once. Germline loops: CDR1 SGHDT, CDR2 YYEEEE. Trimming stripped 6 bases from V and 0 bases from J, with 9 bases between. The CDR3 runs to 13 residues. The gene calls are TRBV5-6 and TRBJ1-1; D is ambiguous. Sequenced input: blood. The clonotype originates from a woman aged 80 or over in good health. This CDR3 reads CASTRSVNTEAFF. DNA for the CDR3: TGTGCCAGCACTCGCAGCGTGAACACTGAAGCTTTCTTT.